A selection of T cell receptor beta chains follows, all from one sample in a study of blood T cells in healthy people across ages. TCRdb reprocessed the 5' RACE reads with MiXCR, giving one entry per CDR3 protein. The sample lists 380,000 or so distinct CDR3 sequences, about 52% occurring once. Sequences were obtained from blood. These TCRs come from a man aged 60 to 69 in good health. CDR3s include the opening cysteine and the closing phenylalanine or tryptophan. The D gene is left open where the match is weak. Some rows have no size entry. The others give once, few or many, or a class for an expanded clone.

TGTGCCTGGAGTCCACCCTGGGCCAACGTCCTGACTTTC	CAWSPPWANVLTF	TRBJ2-6	few	-	TRBV30
TGCGCCAGCAGAGGGTCGGCAGGGTCCTACAATGAGCAGTACTTC	CASRGSAGSYNEQYF	TRBJ2-7	-	-	TRBV5-1
TGTGCCAGCAGCTTACCACGGGCAGGAGTGCCCCAAGAGACCCAGTACTTC	CASSLPRAGVPQETQYF	TRBJ2-5	few	-	TRBV11-2
TGCAGTGCTAGTAGGGAAGACGAGCAGTACTTC	CSASREDEQYF	TRBJ2-7	-	-	TRBV20-1
TGTGCCAGCAGTAGTCTGGCACCAGATACGCAGTATTTT	CASSSLAPDTQYF	TRBJ2-3	-	-	TRBV12-3/TRBV12-4
TGCAGTGCTAGTTTACGGGACAGCCCCACAGATACGCAGTATTTT	CSASLRDSPTDTQYF	TRBJ2-3	few	TRBD1	TRBV20-1
TGCGCCAGCAGCAGGGATGAGACCCAGTACTTC	CASSRDETQYF	TRBJ2-5	-	-	TRBV5-1
TGCAGCGTTTCGGCGGGAGCGGCGTCCGAGCAGTACTTC	CSVSAGAASEQYF	TRBJ2-7	few	TRBD2	TRBV29-1
TGCGCCAGCAGCTTGGATGGCGGGAGACGGTACAATGAGCAGTTCTTC	CASSLDGGRRYNEQFF	TRBJ2-1	-	TRBD2	TRBV5-1
TGCGCCAGCAGCCAAGATTGGCAGGGGATCCCTTCACCCCTCCACTTT	CASSQDWQGIPSPLHF	TRBJ1-6	-	-	TRBV4-3
TGTGCCAGCAGTGGGACAGGGGACGTACCTGGGGCCCACGTCCTGACTTTC	CASSGTGDVPGAHVLTF	TRBJ2-6	-	TRBD1	TRBV6-1
TGCGCCAGCAGCTACTCTCCGGACAGGTGGTCCTACGAGCAGTACTTC	CASSYSPDRWSYEQYF	TRBJ2-7	-	TRBD1	TRBV5-1
TGCGCCAGCGGCTTGAGGGCAGGGACCGAGCAGTACTTC	CASGLRAGTEQYF	TRBJ2-7	-	-	TRBV5-1
TGCGCCAGCACACGGAACAGGGGCTACAGCTCCTACAATGAGCAGTTCTTC	CASTRNRGYSSYNEQFF	TRBJ2-1	-	TRBD1	TRBV5-1
TGTGCCAGCAGCCGATGGGAGCGCAATGAGCAGTTCTTC	CASSRWERNEQFF	TRBJ2-1	few	-	TRBV7-9
TGCGCCAGCAGCCAAGGCGCAGGGGGAGGCTCTGAAGCTTTCTTT	CASSQGAGGGSEAFF	TRBJ1-1	few	TRBD1	TRBV4-3
TGTGCCATCGTGGCTGGACTAGAAGCGACCTACGAGCAGTACTTC	CAIVAGLEATYEQYF	TRBJ2-7	-	TRBD2	TRBV10-3
TGTGCCAGCAGACCCGAATTGGCGGGGGTCTACAATGAGCAGTTCTTC	CASRPELAGVYNEQFF	TRBJ2-1	-	TRBD2	TRBV27
TGTGCCAGCAGTTACTCGGGCGGGGGGTCCCGGCATGAGCAGTTCTTC	CASSYSGGGSRHEQFF	TRBJ2-1	-	TRBD2	TRBV6-6
TGCGCCAGCAGCTTGGGGGCTAGCGGTCTCCAAGAGACCCAGTACTTC	CASSLGASGLQETQYF	TRBJ2-5	-	TRBD2	TRBV5-1
TGTGCCACCAGTGAGCGAAGAGAGACCCAGTACTTC	CATSERRETQYF	TRBJ2-5	-	-	TRBV10-3
TGTGCCAGCAGCTTAGGTCCGCGTGAGCAGTACTTC	CASSLGPREQYF	TRBJ2-5	few	-	TRBV5-4
TGTGCCTGGAGTGTCCTCCGAGACAATGAGCAGTTCTTC	CAWSVLRDNEQFF	TRBJ2-1	-	-	TRBV30
TGTGCCAGCAGTTTTAGCTTCGAGCAGTACTTC	CASSFSFEQYF	TRBJ2-7	-	-	TRBV12-3/TRBV12-4
TGCGCCAGCAGCCAAGATCTCGGGCAGAAAAACATTCAGTACTTC	CASSQDLGQKNIQYF	TRBJ2-4	-	-	TRBV4-1
TGTGCCAGCAGTGATTTCAGGCGGTTTAGCAATCAGCCCCAGCATTTT	CASSDFRRFSNQPQHF	TRBJ1-5	-	-	TRBV2
TGTGCCAGCAGAGCGGACAGGGGGCATACAGATACGCAGTATTTT	CASRADRGHTDTQYF	TRBJ2-3	-	TRBD1	TRBV2
TGTGCCAGCAGTAGGACTAGCCCCGTTTCCTACAATGAGCAGTTCTTC	CASSRTSPVSYNEQFF	TRBJ2-1	few	TRBD2	TRBV25-1
TGTGCCACAAGAGCCCCGCAAGCGGGAGGAAGCACAGATACGCAGTATTTT	CATRAPQAGGSTDTQYF	TRBJ2-3	many	TRBD2	TRBV6-6
TGTGCCAGCGGCCGGGAGGACCCTCCCTACGAGCAGTACTTC	CASGREDPPYEQYF	TRBJ2-7	-	TRBD2	TRBV6-1
TGCAGCGTTGACGGATACCCCCAAGAGACCCAGTACTTC	CSVDGYPQETQYF	TRBJ2-5	-	-	TRBV29-1
TGTGCCAGCAGCTCCTGGATGGCGGGAGGGGGGGCAGATACGCAGTATTTT	CASSSWMAGGGADTQYF	TRBJ2-3	-	TRBD2	TRBV7-8
TGTGCCAGCAGCTTTACAGAGCTTTGGGAGACCCAGTACTTC	CASSFTELWETQYF	TRBJ2-5	-	-	TRBV5-6
TGCAGTGCTGGGTCCGGGACTAGCGGGAGCCAGACCCAGTTCTTC	CSAGSGTSGSQTQFF	TRBJ2-1	-	TRBD2	TRBV20-1
TGTGCCAGCAGCTTCGGGGCCCAAGAGACCCAGTACTTC	CASSFGAQETQYF	TRBJ2-5	few	-	TRBV11-3
TGCAGTGCTAGAGTTGGCTACGAGCAGTACTTC	CSARVGYEQYF	TRBJ2-7	few	-	TRBV20-1
TGTGCCTGGTTACCCGTCGGGCGGAACAATGAGCAGTTCTTC	CAWLPVGRNNEQFF	TRBJ2-1	-	-	TRBV30
TGTGCCAGCAGCTTAGCAGTCCTAAACTATGGCTACACCTTC	CASSLAVLNYGYTF	TRBJ1-2	-	-	TRBV7-9
TGTGCCAGCAGTTTTTTAACTAGCGGGAGGGCCAATGAGCAGTACTTC	CASSFLTSGRANEQYF	TRBJ2-7	-	TRBD2	TRBV27
TGCAGTGCTTATCGAGGGGACCGCAGTTATGAGCAGTTCTTC	CSAYRGDRSYEQFF	TRBJ2-1	-	-	TRBV20-1
TGCGCCAGCAGCTTGGATGGGGTCGCCAAAAACATTCAGTACTTC	CASSLDGVAKNIQYF	TRBJ2-4	few	-	TRBV5-1
TGTGCCAGCAGCGTAGCGGACACCTCCTATGGCTACACCTTC	CASSVADTSYGYTF	TRBJ1-2	-	-	TRBV9
TGCAGTGCCACCCCTTCTAGCGGGGCTCGGCAAGAGACCCAGTACTTC	CSATPSSGARQETQYF	TRBJ2-5	-	TRBD2	TRBV20-1